This TCR beta chain is from a study of cytomegalovirus exposure and HLA in healthy donors. Germline values: CDR1 MNHEY, CDR2 SMNVEV (reference sequence). Trimming removed 5 bases from V and 7 bases from J, with 12 bases in between. The CDR3 totals 13 residues. A word on this clone: Its antigen is unidentified.

Use of 60 Vbeta and 13 Jbeta primers characterized the PCR. Some clones are missing from TCRdb's copy, which holds only in-frame ones; the method was immunoSEQ multiplex PCR. The repertoire holds 130,000 or so clones, roughly 88% seen once, with 2.5% to 3% in the top ten. Study findings and constraints: A likely sequencing artifact accounted for one observed cluster of highly shared sequence variants. Later analysis revealed greater clonal expansion in HLA-associated TCR beta chains than in equally common others. Most TCR sequences proved rare, with some public TCRs found in many donors.

The sequencing input was PBMCs. The rearrangement joins TRBV27 to TRBJ2-1; unclear D gene. This clonotype was obtained from a young woman in good health and CMV-seropositive. In DNA, the CDR3 is TGTGCCAGCAGTCCACCATGGGCTAATGAGCAGTTCTTC. Translated, it gives CASSPPWANEQFF.